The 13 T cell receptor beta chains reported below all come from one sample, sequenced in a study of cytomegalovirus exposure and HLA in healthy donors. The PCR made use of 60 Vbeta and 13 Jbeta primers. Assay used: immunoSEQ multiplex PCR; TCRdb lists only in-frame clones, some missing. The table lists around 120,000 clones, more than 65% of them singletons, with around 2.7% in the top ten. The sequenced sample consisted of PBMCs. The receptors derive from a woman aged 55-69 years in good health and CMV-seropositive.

The CDR3 here is CASRGRDNEQFF. Here the CDR3 DNA reads TGTGCCAGCAGGGGGAGAGACAATGAGCAGTTCTTC. This chain connects TRBV7-9 to TRBJ2-1; D might be TRBD2 (5 bases). The CDR3 length is 12 residues. Trimming removed 6 bases from V and 5 bases from J, with 8 bases in between. The germline V gene encodes CDR1 SEHNR and CDR2 FQNEAQ (reference sequence).

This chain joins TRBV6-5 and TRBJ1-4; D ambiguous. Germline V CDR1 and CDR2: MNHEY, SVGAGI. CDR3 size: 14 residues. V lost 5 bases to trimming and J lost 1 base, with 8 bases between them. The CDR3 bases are TGTGCCAGCAGTCCCAGTCGAACTAATGAAAAACTGTTTTTT. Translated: CASSPSRTNEKLFF.

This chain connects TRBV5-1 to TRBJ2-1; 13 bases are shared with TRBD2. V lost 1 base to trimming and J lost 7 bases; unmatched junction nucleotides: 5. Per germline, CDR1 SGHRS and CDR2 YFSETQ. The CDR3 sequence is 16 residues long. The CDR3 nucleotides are TGCGCCAGCAGCTTGATGACTAGCGGGGGGACTAATGAGCAGTTCTTC. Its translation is CASSLMTSGGTNEQFF.

The DNA for the CDR3 is TGTGCCAGCAGCCCGGGGTTCCTCGAGCAGTACTTC. This translates into CASSPGFLEQYF. The chain combines TRBV7-9 with TRBJ2-7; tentatively, D is TRBD2 (5 bases). This CDR3 is built from 12 residues. V dropped 5 bases and J dropped 6 bases, with 11 bases sitting between them. Germline V gene data show CDR1 as SEHNR and CDR2 as FQNEAQ (reference sequence).

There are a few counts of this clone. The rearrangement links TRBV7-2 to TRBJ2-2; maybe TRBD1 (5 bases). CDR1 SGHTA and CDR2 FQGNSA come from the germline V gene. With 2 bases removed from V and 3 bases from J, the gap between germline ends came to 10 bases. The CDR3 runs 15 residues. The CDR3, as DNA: TGTGCCAGCAGCTTAACTGACAGCTACACCGGGGAGCTGTTTTTT. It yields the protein CASSLTDSYTGELFF.

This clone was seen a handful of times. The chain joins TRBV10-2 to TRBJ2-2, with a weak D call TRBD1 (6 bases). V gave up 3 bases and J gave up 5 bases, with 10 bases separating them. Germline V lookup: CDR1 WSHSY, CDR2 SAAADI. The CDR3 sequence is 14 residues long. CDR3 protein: CASSDTGRTGELFF. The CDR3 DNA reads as TGCGCCAGCAGTGATACAGGGCGGACCGGGGAGCTGTTTTTT.

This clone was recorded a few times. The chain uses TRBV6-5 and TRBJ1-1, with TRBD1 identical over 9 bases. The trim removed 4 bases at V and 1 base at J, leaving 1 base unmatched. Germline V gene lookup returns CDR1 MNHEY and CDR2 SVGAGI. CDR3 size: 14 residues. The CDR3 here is CASSLGQGNTEAFF. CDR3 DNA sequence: TGTGCCAGCAGTTTGGGACAGGGGAACACTGAAGCTTTCTTT.

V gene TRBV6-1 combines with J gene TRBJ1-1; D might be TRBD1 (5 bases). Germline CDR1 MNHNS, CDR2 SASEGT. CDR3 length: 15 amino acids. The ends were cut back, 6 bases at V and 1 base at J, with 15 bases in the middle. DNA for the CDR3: TGTGCCAGCAGCGTAAGGACCGGGGGGAACACTGAAGCTTTCTTT. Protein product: CASSVRTGGNTEAFF.

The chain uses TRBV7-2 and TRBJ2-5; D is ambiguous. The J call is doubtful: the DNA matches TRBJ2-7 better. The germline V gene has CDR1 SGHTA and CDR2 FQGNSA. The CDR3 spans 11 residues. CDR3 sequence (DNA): TGTGCCAGCAGCTCTGCCTACGAGCAGTACTTC. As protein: CASSSAYEQYF.

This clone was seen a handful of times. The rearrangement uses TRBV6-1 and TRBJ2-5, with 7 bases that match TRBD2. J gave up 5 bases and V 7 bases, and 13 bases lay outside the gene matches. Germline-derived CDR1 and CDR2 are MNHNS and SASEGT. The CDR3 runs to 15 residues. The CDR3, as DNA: TGTGCCAGCATGGGGTGGGGGGGGATAGGCGAGACCCAGTACTTC. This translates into CASMGWGGIGETQYF.

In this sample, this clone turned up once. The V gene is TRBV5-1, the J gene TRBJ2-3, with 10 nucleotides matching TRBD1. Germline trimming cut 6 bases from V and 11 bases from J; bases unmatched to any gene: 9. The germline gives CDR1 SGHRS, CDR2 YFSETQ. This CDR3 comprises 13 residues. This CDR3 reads CASTFDRGRWQYF. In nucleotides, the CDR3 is TGCGCCAGCACCTTCGACAGGGGGCGGTGGCAGTATTTT.

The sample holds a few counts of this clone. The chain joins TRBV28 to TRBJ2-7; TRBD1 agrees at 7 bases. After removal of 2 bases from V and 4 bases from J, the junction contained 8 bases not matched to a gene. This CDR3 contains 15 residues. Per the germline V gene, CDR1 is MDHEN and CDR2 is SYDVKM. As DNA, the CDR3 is TGTGCCAGCAGTTTAAGGGCAGGGGGTTTTTACGAGCAGTACTTC. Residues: CASSLRAGGFYEQYF.

Here the CDR3 reads CSVLYWGQGTGANVLTF. DNA of the CDR3: TGCAGCGTTTTATACTGGGGACAGGGGACTGGGGCCAACGTCCTGACTTTC. The chain uses TRBV29-1 and TRBJ2-6, with TRBD1 identical over 10 bases. Germline V gene sequence: CDR1 SQVTM, CDR2 ANQGSEA. The CDR3 is made up of 17 amino acids. Unmatched junction bases numbered 9, after V lost 5 bases and J lost 2 bases.